This T cell receptor beta chain emerged from a study of long-term antiretroviral therapy in people with HIV. This was the immunoSEQ v3.0 assay at survey level. Clones were sequenced by immunoSEQ multiplex PCR, and TCRdb holds only the in-frame ones, with some missing. The data contain some 35,000 clones, approximately 80% of them singletons. The germline V and J ends were trimmed by 8 bases and 2 bases, with 10 bases remaining between them. The CDR3 length is 12 residues. Germline loops: CDR1 MDHEN, CDR2 SYDVKM. This clone has just one count. The chain recombines TRBV28 with TRBJ2-7, with D perhaps TRBD1 (5 bases). The clonotype originates from a man between 18 and 29 years old with HIV. The specimen comprised unsorted PBMCs, sampled 0.6 years after starting antiretroviral therapy. The CDR3 region has the DNA TGTGCCAGCTTACAGGCGCCCTACGAGCAGTACTTC. It codes for CASLQAPYEQYF.